This T cell receptor (beta chain) stems from a study of regulatory T cells in long-lasting Graves disease. Stated time point: persistent/refractory GD, antithyroid drugs over 5 years with positive TRAb. The TCR library was made from RNA that had been extracted from PBMCs in TRIzol. The CDR3 extends over 15 amino acids. V was cut by 10 bases and J by 1 base, with 16 bases left in between. Germline-derived CDR1 and CDR2 are MRHNA and SNTAGT. Building the TCR beta libraries relied on iRepertoire HTBI primers, and CDR3 regions underwent Arm-PCR. TCRdb passed the multiplex PCR reads through MiXCR, listing each CDR3 protein once. Of hundreds of thousands of distinct CDR3 sequences in the sample, 20% to 25% were seen once.

Here the sequenced sample was peripheral blood mononuclear cells (PBMCs), taken when the disease was refractory, from a patient treated with antithyroid drugs. The TCR originated in a female donor with Graves disease. The chain is built from TRBV6-4 and TRBJ2-2; TRBD1 might be the D (7 bases). The DNA of the CDR3 is TGTGCCACAGTAGGGGGGACAGTGAACACCGGGGAGCTGTTTTTT. It encodes CATVGGTVNTGELFF.